This T cell receptor beta chain was sequenced in a study of T cell clonotyping in hematopoietic cell transplantation. This clone was found once. Its antigen is as yet unknown. Recipients were bled about 28 days pretransplant and at posttransplant days 30, 100, 180. TCRdb keeps only in-frame clones here, not all; method: immunoSEQ multiplex PCR. Of around 13,000 clones listed, approximately 80% are singletons. V gave up 2 bases and J gave up 5 bases, with 16 bases separating them. The germline gives CDR1 GTSNPN, CDR2 SVGIG (reference sequence). The CDR3 loop spans 14 amino acids. Study results and caveats: Pathologically expanded recipient clonotypes increased progressively from day 30 to day 180 as diversity fell. At the given depth, recipient repertoires were over 97% de novo clonotypes. CD4 and CD8 repertoire contributions could not be separated without sorting.

The gene calls are TRBV30 and TRBJ2-7, with a possible D match to TRBD2 (6 bases). The sample in question was PBMCs, obtained 100 days after allogeneic stem cell transplant. This sequence originates from a female patient in her thirties or forties who had an allogeneic stem cell transplant from a related donor, so T cells may come from the graft donor. Some clones in this sample may be carry-over from other donors' samples. The CDR3 nucleotides are TGTGCCTGGAGTCGATGGGGAGGAGTGAACGAGCAGTACTTC. Its protein is CAWSRWGGVNEQYF. The variable domain in full, with the rest retrieved from reference TRBV30 and TRBJ2-7, is SQTIHQWPATLVQPVGSPLSLECTVEGTSNPNLYWYRQAAGRGLQLLFYSVGIGQISSEVPQNLSASRPQDRQFILSSKKLLLSDSGFYLCAWSRWGGVNEQYFGPGTRLTVT.